Sequencing of this TCR beta chain was carried out in a study of cytomegalovirus exposure and HLA in healthy donors. Study findings and constraints: There were a few CMV-associated chains whose specificity for CMV antigens was confirmed in vitro. It was reported that TCR beta sequences correctly inferred the HLA-A and HLA-B alleles for most subjects. Among TCR sequences, most were rare, though some public TCRs appeared in many donors. By a later analysis, the bulk of CMV-associated TCR beta chains appeared HLA-restricted.

The PCR contained 60 Vbeta and 13 Jbeta primers. The assay was immunoSEQ multiplex PCR, and TCRdb's table has in-frame clones only and misses some. The sample has 150,000 to 200,000 clones, roughly 84% seen once; the top ten hold more than 0.2%. About this clone itself: Its antigen remains unknown. Other DNA sequences from this sample encode an identical CDR3 as well.

The V end was cut by 2 bases, the J end by 8 bases, with 15 bases between. The V gene's germline CDR1 is MNHNS and CDR2 SASEGT. This CDR3 comprises 15 residues. Sequencing was done on a sample of PBMCs. The receptor's source is a girl less than two years old in good health and CMV-seronegative. The chain carries TRBV6-1 and TRBJ1-4, with no clear D. CDR3 region: CASSERGGASEKLFF. The DNA of the CDR3 is TGTGCCAGCAGTGAACGCGGTGGAGCGAGCGAAAAACTGTTTTTT.